The 13 T cell receptor beta chains given below trace back to one sample, sequenced in a study of graft-versus-host responses after intestinal transplantation. Here immunoSEQ multiplex PCR was the method, and the copy in TCRdb shows in-frame clones only, minus some. The sample holds roughly 120,000 clones, roughly 93% seen once. For these TCRs, the target antigens are not known. The starting material was unstimulated CD4+ T cells sorted from spleen or lymph node cells, obtained before intestinal transplant. The origin of the receptors is a human donor who received an intestinal transplant.

The chain recombines TRBV19 with TRBJ2-1; D gene unclear. V was shortened by 6 bases and J by 0 bases, with 6 bases between the two germline ends. CDR1 and CDR2 (germline): LNHDA, SQIVND (reference sequence). This CDR3 comprises 13 residues. CDR3 coding DNA: TGTGCCAGTAGCGGAAGCTCCTACAATGAGCAGTTCTTC. As protein: CASSGSSYNEQFF.

V usage is TRBV28 and J usage is TRBJ2-6, with 7 bases fitting TRBD1. Germline lookup yields CDR1 MDHEN and CDR2 SYDVKM. CDR3 size: 15 residues. V was pared by 3 bases and J by 3 bases, with 2 bases of the junction left unmatched. The CDR3 is CASSLTGRGANVLTF. The CDR3 DNA reads as TGTGCCAGCAGTTTGACAGGGCGTGGGGCCAACGTCCTGACTTTC. Full variable domain (rest looked up from reference TRBV28 and TRBJ2-6): DVKVTQSSRYLVKRTGEKVFLECVQDMDHENMFWYRQDPGLGLRLIYFSYDVKMKEKGDIPEGYSVSREKKERFSLILESASTNQTSMYLCASSLTGRGANVLTFGAGSRLTVL.

This clone was detected only once. The chain joins TRBV5-1 to TRBJ2-4; 8 nucleotides line up with TRBD1. Per germline, CDR1 SGHRS and CDR2 YFSETQ. CDR3 length: 14 amino acids. Trimming removed 3 bases from V and 10 bases from J; junction bases left unmatched: 9. CDR3: CASSSTTGGRIQYF. The CDR3 bases are TGCGCCAGCAGCTCGACCACAGGGGGTCGGATTCAGTACTTC.

The chain links TRBV10-3 to TRBJ2-7; D not certain. CDR1 and CDR2 (germline): ENHRY, SYGVKD. There are 13 residues in the CDR3. Between the trimmed V and J ends, which lost 0 bases and 6 bases, there was a span of 9 bases. The DNA for the CDR3 is TGTGCCATCAGTGAGTCGATAAACCCCGAGCAGTACTTC. This gives the protein CAISESINPEQYF.

This chain joins TRBV11-2 and TRBJ2-5; 9 bases are a match to TRBD1. CDR1 is SGHAT and CDR2 is FQNNGV in the germline V gene. V lost 3 bases to trimming and J lost 11 bases; unmatched junction nucleotides: 13. This CDR3 is 15 amino acids long. In nucleotides, the CDR3 is TGTGCCAGCAGCTTGACGGACAGGACAGGGGTGGGGCAGTACTTC. This gives the protein CASSLTDRTGVGQYF.

The chain employs TRBV29-1 and TRBJ2-4, with D tentatively TRBD1 (6 bases). Trimming shortened V by 7 bases and J by 4 bases, and 11 bases separated the two germline ends. The germline gives CDR1 SQVTM, CDR2 ANQGSEA. CDR3 length: 12 residues. CDR3 nucleotides: TGCAGCGCCCTTGACAGGAAAAACATTCAGTACTTC. This encodes CSALDRKNIQYF.

The V call is TRBV5-8, the J call TRBJ1-6; perhaps TRBD1 as D (6 bases). The CDR3 contains 13 residues. V lost 0 bases to trimming and J lost 10 bases, with 8 bases between them. CDR1 is SGHTS and CDR2 is YDEGEE in the germline V gene. Here the CDR3 DNA reads TGTGCCAGCAGCTTGGGGGGGCGGTCACCCCTCCACTTT. It codes for CASSLGGRSPLHF.

This clone was seen only once. The chain recombines TRBV13 with TRBJ2-1, with D uncertain. The CDR3 is 15 residues long. The germline V gene has CDR1 PRHDT and CDR2 FYEKMQ (reference sequence). The V end was cut by 5 bases, the J end by 0 bases, with 11 bases between. The CDR3 DNA follows: TGTGCCAGCAGCCTCGGCCCACTCTCCTACAATGAGCAGTTCTTC. This translates into CASSLGPLSYNEQFF.

This rearrangement joins TRBV18 to TRBJ1-3; D is ambiguous. Germline values: CDR1 KGHSH, CDR2 LQKENI. The CDR3 length is 12 residues. Trimming left V 4 bases short and J 3 bases short, with 4 bases between. Here the CDR3 DNA reads TGTGCCAGCTCACTCGGTGGAAACACCATATATTTT. Its translation is CASSLGGNTIYF.

The chain recombines TRBV28 with TRBJ2-1, with 7 bases matching TRBD2. Trimming at V came to 9 bases and at J to 12 bases, leaving 5 bases not matched to a gene. This CDR3 contains 10 residues. Germline assignment: CDR1 MDHEN and CDR2 SYDVKM. The CDR3 DNA follows: TGTGCCAGTGGGGGGGGTTCGCAGTTCTTC. This sequence encodes CASGGGSQFF. The entire variable domain, with the rest obtained from reference TRBV28 and TRBJ2-1, is as follows: DVKVTQSSRYLVKRTGEKVFLECVQDMDHENMFWYRQDPGLGLRLIYFSYDVKMKEKGDIPEGYSVSREKKERFSLILESASTNQTSMYLCASGGGSQFFGPGTRLTVL.

This sequence joins TRBV28 and TRBJ2-3, with 12 bases that match TRBD1. In germline, CDR1 is MDHEN, CDR2 SYDVKM. The V gene end was trimmed by 5 bases and the J gene end by 6 bases; junction bases not matched to a gene: 9. This CDR3 has 16 amino acids. The DNA for the CDR3 is TGTGCCAGCAGTGCACCGGGACAGGGGGCGGGGGATACGCAGTATTTT. As protein: CASSAPGQGAGDTQYF.

This rearrangement joins TRBV5-1 to TRBJ2-5; D might be TRBD1 (6 bases). Per germline, CDR1 SGHRS and CDR2 YFSETQ. V dropped 6 bases and J dropped 5 bases, with 14 bases sitting between them. This CDR3 contains 13 residues. The CDR3 DNA reads TGCGCCAGCAAACCAGGGGTTGAGGAGACCCAGTACTTC. This gives the protein CASKPGVEETQYF.

This clone was observed a single time. This chain joins TRBV19 and TRBJ2-3; the match to TRBD2 covers 7 bases. Germline CDR1 LNHDA, CDR2 SQIVND (reference sequence). The ends lost 5 bases at V and 4 bases at J; junction bases unmatched: 15. The CDR3 extends over 17 amino acids. The CDR3 DNA reads as TGTGCCAGTAGTCCGGGGGGAGGGGCCTTACTTTCAGATACGCAGTATTTT. It codes for CASSPGGGALLSDTQYF.